This paragraph reports one TCR beta chain. What it binds is unknown. Germline V gene data show CDR1 as SEHNR and CDR2 as FQNEAQ (reference sequence). Trimming removed 5 bases from V and 5 bases from J, with 12 bases in between. The CDR3 is 13 residues long. This specimen comes from a study of radiation and T cells in renal cell carcinoma. Sequenced by immunoSEQ multiplex PCR; TCRdb stores in-frame clones only, minus some. The sample includes about 140,000 clones, 83% of them seen just once. Study-wide findings and caveats: From baseline, blood top tumor clonotypes peaked at 2 weeks post-radiation.

The time point was: baseline pretreatment blood. Treatment noted: 15 Gy SBRT to primary tumor, nephrectomy 4 weeks later. The J gene is TRBJ1-1, the V gene TRBV7-9; D gene ambiguous. This clonotype was sampled from a woman aged 50 to 60 with renal cell carcinoma. The sequencing used blood, collected from a patient whose treatment included radiotherapy and nephrectomy. CDR3 amino acids: CASSPDARTEAFF. For the CDR3, the DNA is TGTGCCAGCAGCCCGGACGCCAGGACTGAAGCTTTCTTT. Variable domain in full (rest from reference TRBV7-9 and TRBJ1-1): DTGVSQNPRHKITKRGQNVTFRCDPISEHNRLYWYRQTLGQGPEFLTYFQNEAQLEKSRLLSDRFSAERPKGSFSTLEIQRTEQGDSAMYLCASSPDARTEAFFGQGTRLTVV.